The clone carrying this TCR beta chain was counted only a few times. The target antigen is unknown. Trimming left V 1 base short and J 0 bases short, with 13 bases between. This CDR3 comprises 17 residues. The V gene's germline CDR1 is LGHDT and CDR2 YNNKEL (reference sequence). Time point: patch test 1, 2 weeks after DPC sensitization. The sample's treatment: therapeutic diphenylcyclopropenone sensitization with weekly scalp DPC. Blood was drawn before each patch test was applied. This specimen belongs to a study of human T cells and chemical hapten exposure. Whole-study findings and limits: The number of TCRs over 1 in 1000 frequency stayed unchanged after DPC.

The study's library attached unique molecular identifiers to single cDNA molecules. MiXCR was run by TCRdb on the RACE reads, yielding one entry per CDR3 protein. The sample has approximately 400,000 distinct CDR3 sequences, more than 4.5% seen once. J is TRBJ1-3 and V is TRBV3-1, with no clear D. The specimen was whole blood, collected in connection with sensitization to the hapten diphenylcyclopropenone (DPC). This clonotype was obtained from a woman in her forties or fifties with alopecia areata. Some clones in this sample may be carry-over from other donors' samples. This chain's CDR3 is CASSQAHAGSSGNTIYF. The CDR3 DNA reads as TGTGCCAGCAGCCAAGCCCACGCCGGGTCCTCTGGAAACACCATATATTTT.